The sequence of this T cell receptor beta chain was determined in a study of graft-versus-host responses after intestinal transplantation. General study findings and limits: Levels of circulating GvH clones at their peak were associated with early post-transplant HvG declines. Some GvH clones were seen earlier in gut or blood, suggesting intestinal origin.

Comments on this clone: Its target is not known.

The protocol was immunoSEQ multiplex PCR, while the TCRdb copy is restricted to in-frame clones and leaves out a portion. The profile shows 20,000 or so clones, approximately 86% of them singletons. CDR1 and CDR2 (germline): MNHEY, SMNVEV (reference sequence). The junction had 15 bases not matched to a gene; V was cut back by 7 bases and J by 7 bases. This CDR3 comprises 16 residues. V is TRBV27 and J is TRBJ2-1, with 8 bases that match TRBD2. The TCR originated in a human patient who received an intestinal transplant, so some T cells may come from the graft donor. Sequences were derived from bone marrow, sampled about 130 days after transplant. The CDR3, as DNA: TGTGCCAGCACCCTCCCCGCCGGGAGGGCCCCGAATGAGCAGTTCTTC. Translated: CASTLPAGRAPNEQFF.